One sample yielded the 16 T cell receptor beta chains listed below, sequenced in a study of CD8+CD57+ T cells in acquired aplastic anemia. Template material for TCR beta VDJ and CDR3 profiling consisted of genomic DNA. One entry per CDR3 protein results from TCRdb running MiXCR on the reads. The sample consists of around 180,000 distinct CDR3 sequences, 63% of them appearing once. Sequenced input: sorted CD4+, CD8+, or CD8+CD57+ T cells (not recorded which) from PBMCs. These receptors all come from a human donor in good health.

The V and J genes are TRBV2 and TRBJ2-7, with D possibly called TRBD1 or TRBD2 (5 bases each). V lost 8 bases, J lost 6 bases, and 14 bases lay in between. The germline CDR1 and CDR2 sequences are SNHLY and FYNNEI. The CDR3 spans 12 residues. The CDR3 is CASEGRVGEQYF. The CDR3 DNA follows: TGTGCCAGCGAGGGGCGGGTAGGCGAGCAGTACTTC.

This clonotype came up many times. The chain uses TRBV24-1 and TRBJ2-1; maybe TRBD2 (5 bases). This CDR3 comprises 15 residues. Germline assignment: CDR1 KGHDR and CDR2 SFDVKD. The V end was cut by 3 bases, the J end by 0 bases, with 8 bases between. CDR3 nucleotides: TGTGCCACCAGTGATCCCCGGGGCTCCTACAATGAGCAGTTCTTC. Protein product: CATSDPRGSYNEQFF.

This clonotype has a handful of counts. The CDR3 loop reads CASSYSTSGILSYNEQFF. CDR3 in DNA: TGTGCCAGCAGTTACTCGACTAGCGGGATACTCTCCTACAATGAGCAGTTCTTC. This chain links TRBV6-5 with TRBJ2-1; 11 positions match TRBD2. The CDR3 contains 18 residues. J was trimmed by 0 bases and V by 0 bases; bases with no gene match: 4. Looked up from germline, CDR1 is MNHEY and CDR2 is SVGAGI.

This clonotype was found a few times. The chain uses TRBV20-1 and TRBJ2-1, with 9 bases aligning to TRBD2. Trimming at V came to 4 bases and at J to 5 bases, leaving 9 bases not matched to a gene. The CDR3 loop spans 15 amino acids. In germline, CDR1 is DFQATT, CDR2 SNEGSKA (reference sequence). CDR3 nucleotide sequence: TGCAGTGCTAATGCGGGAGGGCCGCCCCACAATGAGCAGTTCTTC. This translates into CSANAGGPPHNEQFF.

The CDR3 nucleotides read TGCAGCGTTCCGCTAACAGGGTCCTATGGCTACACCTTC. Its protein product is CSVPLTGSYGYTF. The chain recombines TRBV29-1 with TRBJ1-2; D may be TRBD1 (6 bases). Germline CDR1 SQVTM, CDR2 ANQGSEA. CDR3 length equals 13 residues. V lost 5 bases, J lost 4 bases, and 14 bases lay in between.

V usage is TRBV25-1 and J usage is TRBJ1-6; possibly TRBD1 for D (6 bases). Between the trimmed V and J ends, which lost 4 bases and 5 bases, there was a span of 15 bases. CDR1 and CDR2 from the germline V gene are MGHDK and SYGVNS. CDR3 length: 16 residues. CDR3 sequence: CASSGRGAQDNSPLHF. In DNA, the CDR3 is TGTGCCAGCAGTGGGAGGGGGGCTCAGGATAATTCACCCCTCCACTTT.

This clonotype was detected once. The chain carries TRBV7-9 and TRBJ1-4, with D perhaps TRBD1 (5 bases). CDR1 is SEHNR and CDR2 is FQNEAQ in the germline V gene (reference sequence). The CDR3 consists of 15 residues. The V gene lost 4 bases and the J gene lost 4 bases, with 13 bases spanning the gap. In DNA form, the CDR3 reads TGTGCCAGCAGCTCTAAGGGACGGGTTAATGAAAAACTGTTTTTT. Its translation: CASSSKGRVNEKLFF.

Turning to this clonotype: Given the absence of the conserved phenylalanine or tryptophan at the CDR3 end, a read error is likely. The J gene is TRBJ1-5, the V gene TRBV10-3; D is unresolved. In germline, CDR1 is ENHRY, CDR2 SYGVKD. This CDR3 contains 10 residues. The CDR3 sequence is CAIKDQPQHL. CDR3 coding DNA: TGTGCCATCAAGGATCAGCCTCAGCATCTT.

This clonotype came up a few times. The gene calls are TRBV5-6 and TRBJ1-2, with 10 bases that match TRBD1. V gave up 3 bases and J gave up 10 bases; unmatched junction bases: 6. The germline gives CDR1 SGHDT, CDR2 YYEEEE. The CDR3 contains 13 residues. In DNA form, the CDR3 reads TGTGCCAGCAGCTCATCCGGGACAGGGGCCTACACCTTC. This encodes CASSSSGTGAYTF.

The chain couples TRBV9 to TRBJ2-2; 10 nucleotides line up with TRBD2. J was trimmed by 3 bases and V by 5 bases; bases with no gene match: 4. The CDR3 runs to 15 residues. Per the germline V gene, CDR1 is SGDLS and CDR2 is YYNGEE. CDR3 loop: CASRFTSGDTGELFF. The DNA for the CDR3 is TGTGCCAGCAGATTCACTAGCGGGGACACCGGGGAGCTGTTTTTT.

Details on this clonotype: At one end the junction does not follow the germline gene, possibly because of a read error. V gene TRBV2 combines with J gene TRBJ1-6, with 7 bases that match TRBD1. The CDR3 extends over 16 amino acids. Germline CDR1 SNHLY, CDR2 FYNNEI. This CDR3 is CASREQGSSYYSPLHF. Here the CDR3 DNA reads TGTGCCAGCAGGGAACAGGGGAGCTCCTATTATTCACCCCTCCACTTT.

This sequence joins TRBV5-1 and TRBJ1-1; D not certain. This CDR3 spans 12 amino acids. The ends were cut back, 0 bases at V and 8 bases at J, with 8 bases in the middle. CDR1 is SGHRS and CDR2 is YFSETQ in the germline V gene. CDR3 nucleotide sequence: TGCGCCAGCAGCTTGGAAAATAAAGAAGCTTTCTTT. Translation gives CASSLENKEAFF.

This clonotype was detected ten times or more. This chain uses TRBV5-1 with TRBJ1-1; possibly TRBD1 for D (6 bases). The germline CDR1 and CDR2 sequences are SGHRS and YFSETQ. Trimming took off 1 base at V and 4 bases at J, with 17 bases between the two ends. The CDR3 has 16 residues. This CDR3 is CASSLNREGRPTEAFF. The CDR3 DNA reads as TGCGCCAGCAGCTTGAACAGGGAAGGACGGCCCACTGAAGCTTTCTTT.

The V gene is TRBV7-9, the J gene TRBJ1-2, with D perhaps TRBD1 (6 bases). V lost 5 bases and J 4 bases, leaving 26 bases between the germline ends. This CDR3 spans 18 amino acids. The germline gives CDR1 SEHNR, CDR2 FQNEAQ (reference sequence). The CDR3 reads CASSPIGTPTLYGYGYTF. The DNA of the CDR3 is TGTGCCAGCAGCCCCATCGGGACACCGACCCTCTACGGCTATGGCTACACCTTC.

This chain uses TRBV10-3 with TRBJ2-5; TRBD1 or TRBD2 may be the D gene (5 bases each). The germline V gene encodes CDR1 ENHRY and CDR2 SYGVKD. CDR3 length: 14 residues. Trimming removed 0 bases from V and 11 bases from J, with 16 bases in between. Written as DNA, the CDR3 is TGTGCCATCAGTGAGTCTTGGGGGTCAGGGAATCAGTACTTC. Translated, it gives CAISESWGSGNQYF.

This clonotype was seen more than once but under ten times. This chain links TRBV10-3 with TRBJ2-7; 14 bases are shared with TRBD2. The CDR3 spans 16 residues. V was clipped by 6 bases and J by 4 bases; unmatched bases: 8. Germline CDR1 ENHRY, CDR2 SYGVKD. CDR3 DNA sequence: TGTGCCATCAGGACGACTAGCGGGAGGGCTAGGTACGAGCAGTACTTC. The encoded protein is CAIRTTSGRARYEQYF.